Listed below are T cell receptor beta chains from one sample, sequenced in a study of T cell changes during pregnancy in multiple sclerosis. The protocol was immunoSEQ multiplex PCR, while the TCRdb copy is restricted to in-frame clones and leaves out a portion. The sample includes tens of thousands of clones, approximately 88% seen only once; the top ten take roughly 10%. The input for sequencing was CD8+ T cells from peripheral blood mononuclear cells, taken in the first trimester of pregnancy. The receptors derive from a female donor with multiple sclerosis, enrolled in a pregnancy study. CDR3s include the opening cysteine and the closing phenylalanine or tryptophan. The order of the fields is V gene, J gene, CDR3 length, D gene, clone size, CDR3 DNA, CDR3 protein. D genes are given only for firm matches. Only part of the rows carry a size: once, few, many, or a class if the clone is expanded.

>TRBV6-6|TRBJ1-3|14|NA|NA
TGTGCCAGCAGCCCCGGGGTCTCTGGAAACACCATATATTTT
CASSPGVSGNTIYF
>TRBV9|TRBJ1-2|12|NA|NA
TGTGCCAGCGGAGGGTTTAACTATGGCTACACCTTC
CASGGFNYGYTF
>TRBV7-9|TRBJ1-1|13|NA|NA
TGTGCCAGCAGCTTTGACCCGGAGATAGAAGCTTTCTTT
CASSFDPEIEAFF
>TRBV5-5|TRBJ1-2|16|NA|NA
TGTGCCAGCAGCTATGGGACACCCGAAGTACTCTATGGCTACACCTTC
CASSYGTPEVLYGYTF
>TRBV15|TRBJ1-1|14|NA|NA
TGTGCCACCAGCAGGTGGGGGGTGGTGGCTGAAGCTTTCTTT
CATSRWGVVAEAFF
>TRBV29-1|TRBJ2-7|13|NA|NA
TGCAGCGTTGGTGCAGGGGATGGCGGCGAGCAGTACTTC
CSVGAGDGGEQYF
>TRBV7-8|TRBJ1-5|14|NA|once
TGTGCCAGCAGCTTTACAGATAGCAATCAGCCCCAGCATTTT
CASSFTDSNQPQHF
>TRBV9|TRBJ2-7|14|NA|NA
TGTGCCAGCAGCGTAGGTGCAGACTCCTACGAGCAGTACTTC
CASSVGADSYEQYF
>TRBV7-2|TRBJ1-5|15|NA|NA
TGTGCCAGCACCCCAAGTCTTACAGACGATCAGCCCCAGCATTTT
CASTPSLTDDQPQHF
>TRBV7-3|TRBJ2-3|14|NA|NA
TGTGCCAGCAGCTTTGGGGGGTCGACAGATACGCAGTATTTT
CASSFGGSTDTQYF
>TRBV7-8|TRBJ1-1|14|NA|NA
TGTGCCAGCAGCTTAGGGGCCATGAACACTGAAGCTTTCTTT
CASSLGAMNTEAFF
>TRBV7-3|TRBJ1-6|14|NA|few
TGTGCCAGCAGCTTAGAACAGGGCAGTTCACCCCTCCACTTT
CASSLEQGSSPLHF
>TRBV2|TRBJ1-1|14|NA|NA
TGTGCCAGCAGCCTCATAAAGCAGAACACTGAAGCTTTCTTT
CASSLIKQNTEAFF
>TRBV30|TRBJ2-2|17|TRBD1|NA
TGTGCCTGGAGAGCCCGGTTGGGACAGATAAACACCGGGGAGCTGTTTTTT
CAWRARLGQINTGELFF
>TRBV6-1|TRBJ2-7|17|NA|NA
TGTGCCAGCAGTGAAGCTCGCGTCGGAAACAGGCTTCTCGAGCAGTACTTC
CASSEARVGNRLLEQYF
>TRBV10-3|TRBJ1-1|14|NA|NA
TGTGCCATCAGTGACGCCCAGGGCAACACTGAAGCTTTCTTT
CAISDAQGNTEAFF
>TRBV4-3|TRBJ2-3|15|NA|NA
TGCGCCAGCAGCCTGACAGAGTCTAGCACAGATACGCAGTATTTT
CASSLTESSTDTQYF
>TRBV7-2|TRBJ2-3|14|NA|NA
TGTGCCAGCAGCGTACCGCGTTTGCCAGATACGCAGTATTTT
CASSVPRLPDTQYF
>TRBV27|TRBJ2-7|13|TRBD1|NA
TGTGCCAGCAGGAACAGGGGGCTCGACGAGCAGTACTTC
CASRNRGLDEQYF
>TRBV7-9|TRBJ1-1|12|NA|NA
TGTGCCAGCAGCTTAGAGAGCACTGAAGCTTTCTTT
CASSLESTEAFF
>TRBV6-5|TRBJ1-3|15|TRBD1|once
TGTGCCAGCACCACCCTGGGGGACAGGGAAAACACCATATATTTT
CASTTLGDRENTIYF
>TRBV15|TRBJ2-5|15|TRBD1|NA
TGTGCCACCAGCAGTGGGACAGGCTTCCAAGAGACCCAGTACTTC
CATSSGTGFQETQYF
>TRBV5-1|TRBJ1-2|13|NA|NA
TGCGCCAGCACCACTGAGAGATCCTATGGCTACACCTTC
CASTTERSYGYTF
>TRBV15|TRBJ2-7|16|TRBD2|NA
TGTGCCACCAGCAGAGAGCGGGGTAGCGGGGACGACGAGCAGTACTTC
CATSRERGSGDDEQYF
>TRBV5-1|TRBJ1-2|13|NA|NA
TGCGCCAGCAGCGGAGACAGTATCTATGGCTACACCTTC
CASSGDSIYGYTF
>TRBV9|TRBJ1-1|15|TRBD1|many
TGTGCCAGCAGCGTAGGGGACAGGGATGTCACTGAAGCTTTCTTT
CASSVGDRDVTEAFF
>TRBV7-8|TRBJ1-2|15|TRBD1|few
TGTGCCAGCAGCCCTAGGGACAGGGTCTTCTATGGCTACACCTTC
CASSPRDRVFYGYTF
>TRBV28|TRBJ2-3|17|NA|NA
TGTGCCAGCAGCCAGGGGTGGGGGGGCTTGGGCACAGATACGCAGTATTTT
CASSQGWGGLGTDTQYF
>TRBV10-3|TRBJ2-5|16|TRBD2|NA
TGTGCCATCAGTGAGTGGGGGGGAGGCCTCCAAGAGACCCAGTACTTC
CAISEWGGGLQETQYF
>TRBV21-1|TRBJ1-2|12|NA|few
TGTGCCAGCAGCAAAGCTCTGACGGAGTACACCTTC
CASSKALTEYTF
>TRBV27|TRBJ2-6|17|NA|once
TGTGCCAGCAGTTTGATAGATTCGAACTCTGGGGCCAACGTCCTGACTTTC
CASSLIDSNSGANVLTF
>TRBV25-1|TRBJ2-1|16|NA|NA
TGTGCCAGCAGTGAGTGGACTTCATCGTCGTACAATGAGCAGTTCTTC
CASSEWTSSSYNEQFF
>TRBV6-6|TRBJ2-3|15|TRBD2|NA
TGTGCCAGCAGCCGTAGCGGGGGGGCGACAGATACGCAGTATTTT
CASSRSGGATDTQYF
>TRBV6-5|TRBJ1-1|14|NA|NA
TGTGCCAGCAGTTACTCGGCAGAAAACACTGAAGCTTTCTTT
CASSYSAENTEAFF
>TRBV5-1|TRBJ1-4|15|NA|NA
TGCGCCAGCAGCTTGTTTTCGGGCGGGAGTGAAAAACTGTTTTTT
CASSLFSGGSEKLFF